These 21 T cell receptor beta chains were all obtained from the same sample, sequenced in a study of CD8+ T cells in alopecia areata. Treatment noted: oral pan-JAK inhibitor, 5-10 mg twice daily. Samples from alopecia areata patients were lesional scalp punch biopsies and peripheral blood. As the sequencing template, cDNA was produced by extracting RNA and reverse transcribing it. Method: immunoSEQ multiplex PCR; TCRdb's copy keeps in-frame clones and lacks some. Here the sample spans fewer than 15,000 clones, roughly two thirds being singletons. Sequenced material: skin, taken at week 4, from a patient treated with tofacitinib. These receptor sequences come from a human donor with alopecia areata.

This CDR3 is CASSFPTSKVPDTQYF. The CDR3 DNA reads as TGTGCCAGCAGCTTCCCGACTAGCAAGGTACCAGATACGCAGTATTTT. The chain carries TRBV7-8 and TRBJ2-3, with 7 bases matching TRBD2. V lost 3 bases, J lost 4 bases, and 10 bases stayed unmatched. CDR1 SGHVS and CDR2 FQNEAQ come from the germline V gene. The CDR3 is made up of 16 amino acids.

The gene calls are TRBV7-9 and TRBJ2-2; D is perhaps TRBD1 or TRBD2 (5 bases each). Per germline, CDR1 SEHNR and CDR2 FQNEAQ (reference sequence). With 11 bases removed from V and 3 bases from J, the gap between germline ends came to 10 bases. The CDR3 sequence is 12 residues long. CDR3 nucleotides: TGTGCCGGGACGGAGGACACCGGGGAGCTGTTTTTT. It codes for CAGTEDTGELFF.

The J gene is TRBJ2-7, the V gene TRBV9; 12 bases map to TRBD1. The CDR3 has 16 residues. V was clipped by 3 bases and J by 5 bases; unmatched bases: 9. The germline gives CDR1 SGDLS, CDR2 YYNGEE. In nucleotides, the CDR3 is TGTGCCAGCAGCGGTGGGACAGGGGGCTGGAAAGACGAGCAGTACTTC. It is translated as CASSGGTGGWKDEQYF.

This clone has more than one count but fewer than ten. V usage is TRBV7-2 and J usage is TRBJ2-2; 9 positions match TRBD1. CDR1 is SGHTA and CDR2 is FQGNSA in the germline V gene. Unmatched junction bases numbered 3, after V lost 6 bases and J lost 4 bases. This CDR3 has 14 residues. The CDR3 sequence: CASSSTGGTGELFF. CDR3 nucleotide sequence: TGTGCCAGCAGTTCGACAGGGGGCACCGGGGAGCTGTTTTTT.

The genes are TRBV15 and TRBJ1-1; D is undetermined. Germline CDR1 reads LNHNV; CDR2 reads YYDKDF (reference sequence). The V end was cut by 6 bases, the J end by 5 bases, with 13 bases between. This CDR3 spans 13 amino acids. The CDR3, as DNA: TGTGCCACCAGATCCACCTTGGGGACTGAAGCTTTCTTT. Residues: CATRSTLGTEAFF.

The V and J genes are TRBV7-8 and TRBJ2-1; TRBD2 agrees at 9 bases. Germline assignment: CDR1 SGHVS and CDR2 FQNEAQ. V gave up 2 bases and J gave up 7 bases; unmatched junction bases: 15. The length of the CDR3 is 18 residues. DNA of the CDR3: TGTGCCAGCAGCTTAAAGTTCCTCTGGCGGGGGGGTTTTAATGAGCAGTTCTTC. It specifies CASSLKFLWRGGFNEQFF.

The V call is TRBV6-5, the J call TRBJ2-5; D is undetermined. Germline V gene sequence: CDR1 MNHEY, CDR2 SVGAGI. CDR3 length equals 13 residues. V lost 0 bases, J lost 5 bases, and 7 bases lay in between. CDR3 region: CASSYSDGETQYF. The CDR3 region has the DNA TGTGCCAGCAGTTACTCCGACGGGGAGACCCAGTACTTC.

This clone was observed a handful of times. V and J are TRBV4-3 and TRBJ2-5, with TRBD1 identical over 7 bases. This CDR3 is 15 amino acids long. The germline V gene has CDR1 LGHNA and CDR2 YSLEER. V trimming: 1 base; J trimming: 5 bases; junction bases outside the gene matches: 7. This chain's CDR3 is CASSQGGRGFETQYF. The CDR3, as DNA: TGCGCCAGCAGCCAAGGGGGCAGGGGGTTCGAGACCCAGTACTTC.

The CDR3 protein is CASSLVYPTYEQYF. CDR3 bases: TGCGCCAGCAGCTTGGTTTACCCTACCTACGAGCAGTACTTC. The rearrangement uses TRBV5-1 and TRBJ2-7; D unresolved. CDR1 and CDR2 (germline): SGHRS, YFSETQ. The CDR3 consists of 14 residues. V gave up 0 bases and J gave up 2 bases, with 9 bases separating them.

The J gene is TRBJ1-1, the V gene TRBV6-6; weak D call: TRBD1 (5 bases). The CDR3 is made up of 15 amino acids. Germline loops: CDR1 MNHNY, CDR2 SVGAGI (reference sequence). Trimming took off 2 bases at V and 1 base at J, with 11 bases between the two ends. DNA for the CDR3: TGTGCCAGCAGTTACGGTGGGGGGAGGAACACTGAAGCTTTCTTT. Translation gives CASSYGGGRNTEAFF.

The chain couples TRBV30 to TRBJ2-1, with 9 bases identical to TRBD2. Germline loops: CDR1 GTSNPN, CDR2 SVGIG (reference sequence). This CDR3 region has 15 residues. V was pared by 0 bases and J by 5 bases, with 5 bases of the junction left unmatched. CDR3 amino acids: CAWSVGLAGHNEQFF. The CDR3 region has the DNA TGTGCCTGGAGTGTAGGTCTAGCGGGGCACAATGAGCAGTTCTTC.

This clone was found a few times. Distinct nucleotide sequences in the sample also encode this CDR3. This CDR3 is CASSRTSGGTDTQYF. For the CDR3, the DNA is TGTGCCAGTAGCCGGACTAGCGGTGGCACAGATACGCAGTATTTT. The chain links TRBV19 to TRBJ2-3; the match to TRBD2 covers 10 bases. The CDR3 covers 15 residues. Germline V CDR1 and CDR2: LNHDA, SQIVND (reference sequence). The junction had 4 bases not matched to a gene; V was cut back by 6 bases and J by 1 base.

V is TRBV6-1 and J is TRBJ2-6, with TRBD1 matching over 12 bases. Trimming took 0 bases from V and 4 from J; bases not matched to a gene: 4. The CDR3 extends over 18 amino acids. Germline V gene lookup returns CDR1 MNHNS and CDR2 SASEGT. The CDR3 reads CASSEARDRGPGANVLTF. CDR3 nucleotides: TGTGCCAGCAGTGAAGCCCGGGACAGGGGGCCGGGGGCCAACGTCCTGACTTTC.

This rearrangement joins TRBV5-1 to TRBJ2-7; 8 positions match TRBD1. The CDR3 length is 14 residues. Germline CDR1 and CDR2: SGHRS and YFSETQ. Germline trimming cut 4 bases from V and 7 bases from J; bases unmatched to any gene: 10. Here the CDR3 DNA reads TGCGCCAGCAGCCCGAGGACAGGGTCGTCTGAGCAGTACTTC. The encoded protein is CASSPRTGSSEQYF.

The V gene is TRBV20-1, the J gene TRBJ2-7; 7 bases align to TRBD2. The V gene end was trimmed by 5 bases and the J gene end by 3 bases; junction bases not matched to a gene: 1. Looked up from germline, CDR1 is DFQATT and CDR2 is SNEGSKA (reference sequence). This CDR3 has 11 residues. CDR3 residues: CSARDYYEQYF. As DNA, the CDR3 is TGCAGTGCTCGGGACTACTACGAGCAGTACTTC.

This sequence joins TRBV7-9 and TRBJ2-2; tentative D call: TRBD2 (5 bases). The CDR3 loop spans 13 amino acids. Germline values: CDR1 SEHNR, CDR2 FQNEAQ (reference sequence). Trimming pared 1 base from V and 5 bases from J, leaving 5 bases between. The CDR3 protein is CASSLGGTGELFF. The CDR3, as DNA: TGTGCCAGCAGCTTAGGAGGGACCGGGGAGCTGTTTTTT.

This chain uses TRBV19 with TRBJ2-6; D is unresolved. CDR3 size: 14 residues. The germline V and J ends were trimmed by 3 bases and 1 base, with 4 bases remaining between them. The germline gives CDR1 LNHDA, CDR2 SQIVND (reference sequence). The CDR3 DNA is TGTGCCAGTAGTATTAAGTCTGGGGCCAACGTCCTGACTTTC. Encoded protein: CASSIKSGANVLTF. The full variable domain, completed using reference TRBV19 and TRBJ2-6, is DGGITQSPKYLFRKEGQNVTLSCEQNLNHDAMYWYRQDPGQGLRLIYYSQIVNDFQKGDIAEGYSVSREKKESFPLTVTSAQKNPTAFYLCASSIKSGANVLTFGAGSRLTVL.

The V call is TRBV19, the J call TRBJ2-7; 7 nucleotides align to TRBD2. The length of the CDR3 is 15 residues. Germline V gene sequence: CDR1 LNHDA, CDR2 SQIVND (reference sequence). J lost 2 bases, V lost 6 bases, and 10 bases had no gene match. Written as DNA, the CDR3 is TGTGCCAGTAGAATGAACGGGGGGAGCACCTACGAGCAGTACTTC. Its protein product is CASRMNGGSTYEQYF.

The sample holds a few counts of this clone. The rearrangement uses TRBV5-1 and TRBJ1-2; no reliable D call. V gave up 0 bases and J gave up 0 bases, with 3 bases separating them. Germline-derived CDR1 and CDR2 are SGHRS and YFSETQ. This CDR3 is built from 13 residues. The CDR3 nucleotides are TGCGCCAGCAGCTTGGCAGCTAACTATGGCTACACCTTC. This translates into CASSLAANYGYTF. The complete variable domain, with remaining parts taken from reference TRBV5-1 and TRBJ1-2, reads KAGVTQTPRYLIKTRGQQVTLSCSPISGHRSVSWYQQTPGQGLQFLFEYFSETQRNKGNFPGRFSGRQFSNSRSEMNVSTLELGDSALYLCASSLAANYGYTFGSGTRLTVV.

The V and J genes are TRBV30 and TRBJ1-5; 7 nucleotides match TRBD1. Germline V gives CDR1 GTSNPN, CDR2 SVGIG (reference sequence). This CDR3 comprises 13 residues. The V gene end was trimmed by 2 bases and the J gene end by 7 bases; junction bases not matched to a gene: 5. The chain's CDR3 is CAWSPGGRQPQHF. CDR3 in DNA: TGTGCCTGGAGTCCAGGGGGGAGGCAGCCCCAGCATTTT.

The J gene is TRBJ2-2, the V gene TRBV28; tentative D call: TRBD2 (5 bases). Germline V gene lookup returns CDR1 MDHEN and CDR2 SYDVKM. Trimming removed 2 bases from V and 9 bases from J, with 7 bases in between. The CDR3 contains 12 residues. The CDR3 DNA is TGTGCCAGCAGTTTAGTAGCGAGGGAGCTGTTTTTT. It is translated as CASSLVARELFF.